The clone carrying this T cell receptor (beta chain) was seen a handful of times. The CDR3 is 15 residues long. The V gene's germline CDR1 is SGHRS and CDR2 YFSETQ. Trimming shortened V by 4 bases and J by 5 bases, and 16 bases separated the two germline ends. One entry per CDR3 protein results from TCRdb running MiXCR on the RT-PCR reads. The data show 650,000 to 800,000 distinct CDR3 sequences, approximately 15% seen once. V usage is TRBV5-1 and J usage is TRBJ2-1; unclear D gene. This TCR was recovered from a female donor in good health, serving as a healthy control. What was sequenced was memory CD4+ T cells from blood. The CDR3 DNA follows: TGCGCCAGCAGCCCTCTCTTTGAACCGGACAATGAGCAGTTCTTC. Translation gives CASSPLFEPDNEQFF.